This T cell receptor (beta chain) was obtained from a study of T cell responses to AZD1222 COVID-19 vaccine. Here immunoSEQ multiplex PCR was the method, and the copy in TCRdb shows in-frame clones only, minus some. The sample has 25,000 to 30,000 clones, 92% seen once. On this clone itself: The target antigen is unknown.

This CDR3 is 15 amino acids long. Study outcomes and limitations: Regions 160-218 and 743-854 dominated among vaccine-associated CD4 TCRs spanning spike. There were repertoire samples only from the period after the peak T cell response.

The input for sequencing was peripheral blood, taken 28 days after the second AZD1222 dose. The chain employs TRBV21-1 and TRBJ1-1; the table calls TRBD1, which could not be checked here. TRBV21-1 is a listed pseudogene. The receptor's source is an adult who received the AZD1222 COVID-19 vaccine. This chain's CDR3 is CASSNYRGPSTEAFF. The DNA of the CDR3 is TGTGCCAGCAGCAACTACAGGGGGCCCAGCACTGAAGCTTTCTTT.